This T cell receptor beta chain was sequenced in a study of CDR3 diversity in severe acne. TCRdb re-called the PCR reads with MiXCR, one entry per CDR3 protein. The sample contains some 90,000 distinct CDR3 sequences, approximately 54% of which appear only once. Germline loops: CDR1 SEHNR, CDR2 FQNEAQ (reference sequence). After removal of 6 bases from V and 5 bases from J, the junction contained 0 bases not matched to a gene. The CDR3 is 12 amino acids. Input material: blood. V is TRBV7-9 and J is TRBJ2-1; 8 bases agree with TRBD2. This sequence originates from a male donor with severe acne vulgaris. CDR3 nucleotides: TGTGCCAGCAGGACTAGCGACAATGAGCAGTTCTTC. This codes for CASRTSDNEQFF. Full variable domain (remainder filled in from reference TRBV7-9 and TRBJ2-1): DTGVSQNPRHKITKRGQNVTFRCDPISEHNRLYWYRQTLGQGPEFLTYFQNEAQLEKSRLLSDRFSAERPKGSFSTLEIQRTEQGDSAMYLCASRTSDNEQFFGPGTRLTVL.